This T cell receptor (beta chain) was retrieved from a study of shared clonotypes between healthy human individuals. This CDR3 contains 16 residues. CDR1 and CDR2 (germline): MGHRA, YSYEKL. Between the trimmed V and J ends, which lost 3 bases and 8 bases, there was a span of 20 bases. Data came from immunoSEQ multiplex PCR; TCRdb stores just in-frame clones and leaves some out. The repertoire holds around 600,000 clones, with 97% as singletons. Material for sequencing was naive CD4+ T cells sorted from blood. Sample subset: CD45RA+ positively selected. The chain has TRBV4-1 and TRBJ2-1; D is possibly TRBD2 (6 bases). The clonotype comes from a woman aged 25-40 years in good health. In DNA, the CDR3 is TGCGCCAGCAGCCAGAAACCGGGACTTAGCCCCCATGAGCAGTTCTTC. Its translation is CASSQKPGLSPHEQFF.